The 7 T cell receptor beta chains given below trace back to one sample, sequenced in a study of shared clonotypes between healthy human individuals. Clones were read by immunoSEQ multiplex PCR, and TCRdb kept only the in-frame ones, dropping some. The sample includes 300,000 or so clones, around 67% of them seen just once. Sequencing was done on a sample of memory CD4+ T cells sorted from blood. Subset specified: CD45RA-negative fraction. These receptors were obtained from a man in his thirties or forties in good health.

In this sample, this clone turned up many times. The rearrangement links TRBV5-1 to TRBJ2-1; 7 positions agree with TRBD2. The germline V gene has CDR1 SGHRS and CDR2 YFSETQ. The CDR3 has 16 residues. Trimming cost V 4 bases and J 0 bases; bases outside gene matches: 7. CDR3 region: CASSLSGSSSYNEQFF. The CDR3 nucleotides are TGCGCCAGCAGCCTTAGCGGGTCGAGCTCCTACAATGAGCAGTTCTTC.

This chain's CDR3 is CASSQSRGASPLHF. The DNA of the CDR3 is TGTGCCAGCAGTCAATCCCGTGGGGCTTCACCCCTCCACTTT. The V call is TRBV6-5, the J call TRBJ1-6, with D possibly TRBD1 on 5 matching bases. The germline V gene encodes CDR1 MNHEY and CDR2 SVGAGI. The V gene lost 5 bases and the J gene lost 9 bases, with 14 bases spanning the gap. The CDR3 length is 14 residues.

The genes are TRBV7-6 and TRBJ1-1, with D perhaps matching TRBD1 (6 bases). This CDR3 region has 14 residues. V lost 3 bases, J lost 1 base, and 9 bases lay in between. In germline, CDR1 is SGHVS, CDR2 FNYEAQ. CDR3 protein: CASSLTGGNTEAFF. The CDR3 bases are TGTGCCAGCAGCTTGACAGGTGGGAACACTGAAGCTTTCTTT.

The J gene is TRBJ2-5, the V gene TRBV5-1, with 7 nucleotides matching TRBD1. J lost 2 bases, V lost 5 bases, and 3 bases had no gene match. The CDR3 runs 13 residues. The germline V gene encodes CDR1 SGHRS and CDR2 YFSETQ. Here the CDR3 DNA reads TGCGCCAGCAGGGGGACAGATCAAGAGACCCAGTACTTC. Its protein product is CASRGTDQETQYF.

The chain uses TRBV19 and TRBJ2-3; D is tentatively TRBD1 or TRBD2 (5 bases each). The CDR3 runs to 16 residues. Germline V lookup: CDR1 LNHDA, CDR2 SQIVND (reference sequence). V gave up 8 bases and J gave up 0 bases, with 18 bases separating them. The CDR3 is CASSHTGRTSTDTQYF. The CDR3, as DNA: TGTGCCAGTTCTCACACGGGACGGACCAGCACAGATACGCAGTATTTT.

The chain has TRBV7-3 and TRBJ2-1, with TRBD1 matching over 7 bases. The CDR3 is 12 residues long. Germline values: CDR1 SGHTA, CDR2 FQGTGA. The V and J ends lost 5 bases and 9 bases, in that order; junction bases with no gene match: 4. Here the CDR3 DNA reads TGTGCCAGCAGCCCATACAGGGGTGAGCAGTTCTTC. Amino acids: CASSPYRGEQFF.

This CDR3 is CSVVRSYNEQFF. The CDR3 DNA sequence: TGCAGCGTTGTACGTAGTTACAATGAGCAGTTCTTC. The gene calls are TRBV29-1 and TRBJ2-1, with D uncertain. There are 12 residues in the CDR3. V lost 4 bases and J 4 bases, leaving 8 bases between the germline ends. The V gene's germline CDR1 is SQVTM and CDR2 ANQGSEA.